A single sample gave rise to the 11 T cell receptor beta chains below, sequenced in a study of regulatory T cells in long-lasting Graves disease. Time point specified: persistent/refractory GD, antithyroid drugs over 5 years with positive TRAb. There was RNA extracted from PBMCs, and the TCR library was made from it. Library construction for TCR beta used iRepertoire HTBI primers and Arm-PCR of CDR3 regions. One entry per CDR3 protein results from TCRdb running MiXCR on the multiplex PCR reads. The profile shows 700,000 or so distinct CDR3 sequences, about 32% of them singletons. The sequenced sample was peripheral blood mononuclear cells (PBMCs), obtained when the disease was refractory, from a patient treated with antithyroid drugs. The receptors originated from a female donor with Graves disease.

CDR3 residues: CASSYQESNTEAFF. The CDR3 DNA reads TGTGCCAGCAGTTATCAGGAAAGTAACACTGAAGCTTTCTTT. The V call is TRBV6-5, the J call TRBJ1-1; no firm D call. CDR3 length: 14 amino acids. Germline V lookup: CDR1 MNHEY, CDR2 SVGAGI. V was clipped by 3 bases and J by 2 bases, with 10 bases between them.

This clonotype was counted a few times. J is TRBJ1-1 and V is TRBV15; D is perhaps TRBD1 (6 bases). Trimming removed 1 base from V and 10 bases from J, with 16 bases in between. The CDR3 is 14 amino acids. CDR1 and CDR2 (germline): LNHNV, YYDKDF (reference sequence). CDR3 nucleotides: TGTGCCACCAGCAGAGTTTTGGACAGAGGCTTAGCTTTCTTT. Translated: CATSRVLDRGLAFF.

This clonotype showed up just once. The rearrangement links TRBV9 to TRBJ2-2, with 7 bases matching TRBD1. There are 14 residues in the CDR3. Per germline, CDR1 SGDLS and CDR2 YYNGEE. After removal of 6 bases from V and 3 bases from J, the junction contained 5 bases not matched to a gene. The CDR3 DNA follows: TGTGCCAGCACCCGGGACAGCCACACCGGGGAGCTGTTTTTT. Encoded protein: CASTRDSHTGELFF.

This rearrangement joins TRBV3-1 to TRBJ2-5, with D possibly called TRBD1 or TRBD2 (5 bases each). V lost 8 bases, J lost 3 bases, and 13 bases lay in between. The CDR3 is 13 residues long. Germline CDR1 is LGHDT and CDR2 is YNNKEL (reference sequence). The CDR3 DNA sequence: TGTGCCAGCTACGGGGCCTGGGAAGAGACCCAGTACTTC. Amino acid sequence: CASYGAWEETQYF.

This clonotype has a handful of counts. V is TRBV20-1 and J is TRBJ2-7; D not certain. This CDR3 is 13 amino acids long. Germline V CDR1 and CDR2: DFQATT, SNEGSKA (reference sequence). V lost 0 bases and J lost 1, with 7 bases in between. CDR3 sequence: CSAREVRSYEQYF. DNA for the CDR3: TGCAGTGCTAGAGAAGTGAGGTCCTACGAGCAGTACTTC.

The V and J genes are TRBV6-5 and TRBJ1-1; a possible D gene is TRBD1 (6 bases). The CDR3 covers 15 residues. Looked up from germline, CDR1 is MNHEY and CDR2 is SVGAGI. The V end lost 2 bases, the J end lost 4 bases, and 14 bases lay between the germline ends. DNA for the CDR3: TGTGCCAGCAGTTACACCGGACTAGGGGGCACTGAAGCTTTCTTT. It is translated as CASSYTGLGGTEAFF.

This clonotype was detected many times. The V and J genes are TRBV28 and TRBJ1-1, with D possibly TRBD1 on 5 matching bases. CDR1 is MDHEN and CDR2 is SYDVKM in the germline V gene. This CDR3 contains 13 residues. Deletions cut 4 bases from V and 5 bases from J, with 11 bases between. CDR3 amino acids: CASSSGIVTEAFF. DNA for the CDR3: TGTGCCAGCAGTTCAGGGATTGTTACTGAAGCTTTCTTT.

This clonotype has only a few counts. Its ends do not fully match the called genes, so a read error is possible. The V call is TRBV6-1, the J call TRBJ1-5; D not resolved. Germline V gene sequence: CDR1 MNHNS, CDR2 SASEGT. The CDR3 runs to 15 residues. The DNA of the CDR3 is TGTGCCAGCAGTGAAGAGCGGGCGAGCAATCGGCCCCAGCATTTT. Amino acids: CASSEERASNRPQHF.

This clonotype was detected only a few times. The genes are TRBV29-1 and TRBJ1-1; D is uncertain. The germline V gene encodes CDR1 SQVTM and CDR2 ANQGSEA. V was cut by 6 bases and J by 1 base, with 6 bases left in between. The CDR3 is made up of 11 amino acids. As DNA, the CDR3 is TGCAGCGTGTACAAGAACACTGAAGCTTTCTTT. It encodes CSVYKNTEAFF.

This clonotype showed up many times. The rearrangement links TRBV28 to TRBJ1-5; D is unclear. V was cut by 4 bases and J by 3 bases, with 16 bases left in between. The CDR3 is 16 amino acids. Germline CDR1 MDHEN, CDR2 SYDVKM. The CDR3 reads CASSSRRRLDNQPQHF. The CDR3 DNA reads as TGTGCCAGCAGTTCACGGCGGCGACTAGACAATCAGCCCCAGCATTTT. Full variable domain (remainder filled in from reference TRBV28 and TRBJ1-5): DVKVTQSSRYLVKRTGEKVFLECVQDMDHENMFWYRQDPGLGLRLIYFSYDVKMKEKGDIPEGYSVSREKKERFSLILESASTNQTSMYLCASSSRRRLDNQPQHFGDGTRLSIL.

The chain has TRBV28 and TRBJ2-7; 8 nucleotides agree with TRBD1. J was trimmed by 7 bases and V by 4 bases; bases with no gene match: 18. The CDR3 is 17 amino acids. In germline, CDR1 is MDHEN, CDR2 SYDVKM. The CDR3 nucleotides read TGTGCCAGCAGTTCTCCCGACAGGGGCCCCCCTTTGGGAGAGCAGTACTTC. Amino acids: CASSSPDRGPPLGEQYF.